Listed below are T cell receptor beta chains from one sample, sequenced in a study of PD-1 blockade in classical Hodgkin lymphoma. Method: immunoSEQ multiplex PCR; TCRdb's copy keeps in-frame clones and lacks some. The sample carries 43,000 or so clones, 78% recorded once. The specimen comprised peripheral blood mononuclear cells (PBMCs), sampled before the fourth cycle of nivolumab. The receptors stem from a human donor with classical Hodgkin lymphoma. CDR3s include the opening cysteine and the closing phenylalanine or tryptophan. D genes are given only for firm matches. Clone size is stated in some rows and not others, as once, few, many or a class when expanded.

CDR3aa	CDR3nt	v_gene	j_gene	abundance	d_gene	len
CASSPSGQFNQPQHF	TGCGCCAGCAGCCCCTCAGGGCAGTTCAATCAGCCCCAGCATTTT	TRBV5-1	TRBJ1-5	.	.	15
CASSLDGQQHEKLFF	TGTGCCAGCAGCTTGGATGGACAACAACACGAAAAACTGTTTTTT	TRBV5-4	TRBJ1-4	.	.	15
CASSFQGSSYEQYF	TGCGCCAGCAGCTTTCAGGGGAGCTCCTACGAGCAGTACTTC	TRBV5-1	TRBJ2-7	once	.	14
CASSQDAGGVSYGYTF	TGCGCCAGCAGCCAAGATGCGGGGGGGGTGAGTTATGGCTACACCTTC	TRBV4-3	TRBJ1-2	once	.	16
CASSYFGTANYGYTF	TGTGCCAGCAGTTACTTCGGGACAGCTAACTATGGCTACACCTTC	TRBV6-5	TRBJ1-2	.	TRBD1	15
CASSGQGDGYTF	TGTGCCAGCAGTGGTCAGGGTGATGGCTACACCTTC	TRBV2	TRBJ1-2	few	.	12
CASSFPTEPTYNSPLHF	TGTGCCAGCAGTTTCCCGACAGAGCCTACTTATAATTCACCCCTCCACTTT	TRBV28	TRBJ1-6	few	.	17
CASGDRADNYGYTF	TGTGCCAGCGGAGACAGGGCGGATAACTATGGCTACACCTTC	TRBV9	TRBJ1-2	.	TRBD1	14
CASSVTQGSHNEQFF	TGTGCCAGCAGCGTAACACAGGGATCCCACAATGAGCAGTTCTTC	TRBV9	TRBJ2-1	.	.	15
CSVDINRGNTEAFF	TGCAGCGTTGATATCAACAGGGGGAACACTGAAGCTTTCTTT	TRBV29-1	TRBJ1-1	.	TRBD1	14
CASSPWQGGEAFF	TGTGCCAGCAGTCCCTGGCAGGGCGGGGAAGCTTTCTTT	TRBV27	TRBJ1-1	.	.	13
CASRPQGLSNTIYF	TGTGCCAGCAGACCGCAGGGGCTTAGCAACACCATATATTTT	TRBV7-2	TRBJ1-3	.	.	14
CSVAGTGDGYTF	TGCAGCGTCGCCGGGACAGGGGACGGCTACACCTTC	TRBV29-1	TRBJ1-2	.	TRBD1	12
CASTRAYDQPQHF	TGTGCCAGTACCAGGGCCTACGATCAGCCCCAGCATTTT	TRBV19	TRBJ1-5	once	.	13
CATSTGVNYGYTF	TGTGCCACTTCGACAGGGGTAAACTATGGCTACACCTTC	TRBV6-5	TRBJ1-2	.	TRBD1	13
CASSARQGWSTEAFF	TGTGCCAGCAGCGCCCGACAGGGTTGGAGCACTGAAGCTTTCTTT	TRBV7-9	TRBJ1-1	.	TRBD1	15
CASSLGQKYEQYF	TGCGCCAGCAGCTTGGGACAGAAGTACGAGCAGTACTTC	TRBV5-1	TRBJ2-7	few	.	13
CASSKDRGEKLFF	TGTGCCAGCAGCAAAGACAGGGGTGAAAAACTGTTTTTT	TRBV21-1	TRBJ1-4	.	.	13
CASSLALLEGNYGYTF	TGTGCCAGCAGCTTAGCCCTCTTGGAAGGCAACTATGGCTACACCTTC	TRBV11-2	TRBJ1-2	.	.	16
CASKTLGQGSEEADTQYF	TGTGCCAGTAAGACCCTCGGACAGGGCTCAGAGGAGGCGGATACGCAGTATTTT	TRBV28	TRBJ2-3	.	TRBD1	18
CASSPQGAWTEAFF	TGCGCCAGCAGCCCTCAGGGGGCCTGGACTGAAGCTTTCTTT	TRBV4-3	TRBJ1-1	.	TRBD1	14
CASSLVGPSGGQPQHF	TGTGCCAGCAGCTTAGTTGGCCCTTCGGGGGGCCAGCCCCAGCATTTT	TRBV7-2	TRBJ1-5	.	.	16
CASSQSLLGGYEQYF	TGCGCCAGCAGCCAGTCCTTACTTGGGGGCTACGAGCAGTACTTC	TRBV4-3	TRBJ2-7	.	.	15
CASSSGQGEMADTQYF	TGTGCCAGTAGTTCGGGACAGGGGGAAATGGCAGATACGCAGTATTTT	TRBV19	TRBJ2-3	.	TRBD1	16
CASSLDSGTESYNEQFF	TGTGCCAGCAGCTTGGATTCTGGGACGGAGTCCTACAATGAGCAGTTCTTC	TRBV5-6	TRBJ2-1	.	.	17
CASSIRPEMVGYTF	TGTGCCAGTAGTATTCGCCCAGAAATGGTTGGCTACACCTTC	TRBV19	TRBJ1-2	.	.	14
CASSQGTSGGTEAFF	TGTGCCAGCAGCCAAGGGACTAGCGGGGGAACTGAAGCTTTCTTT	TRBV11-3	TRBJ1-1	once	.	15
CASSPGENTGELFF	TGTGCCAGCAGCCCCGGGGAGAACACCGGGGAGCTGTTTTTT	TRBV11-3	TRBJ2-2	.	.	14